One sample yielded the 31 T cell receptor beta chains listed below, sequenced in a study of response to subunit inactivated influenza vaccine. A single record per CDR3 protein comes from TCRdb applying MiXCR to the RT-PCR reads. The data show under 950,000 distinct CDR3 sequences, about 20% seen once. This sample comprised PBMCs from blood, obtained around 5 days after vaccination. These receptors all come from a man in his forties or fifties who received an inactivated influenza vaccine.

The chain has TRBV25-1 and TRBJ2-6; unclear D gene. Trimming shortened V by 3 bases and J by 0 bases, and 3 bases separated the two germline ends. CDR3 length: 14 residues. CDR1 MGHDK and CDR2 SYGVNS come from the germline V gene. CDR3 DNA sequence: TGTGCCAGCAGTGAGAACTCTGGGGCCAACGTCCTGACTTTC. Its translation: CASSENSGANVLTF.

The chain employs TRBV20-1 and TRBJ2-3; perhaps TRBD2 as D (6 bases). The CDR3 has 14 residues. Germline lookup yields CDR1 DFQATT and CDR2 SNEGSKA (reference sequence). Trimming pared 6 bases from V and 1 base from J, leaving 14 bases between. DNA of the CDR3: TGCAGTGCAGAGGAGGGACTGGGCACAGATACGCAGTATTTT. Protein: CSAEEGLGTDTQYF.

This clonotype has more than one count but fewer than ten. Here the CDR3 DNA reads TGTGCCAGCAGCCAGTCCGCGGCTAACTATGGCTACACCTTC. The encoded protein is CASSQSAANYGYTF. This sequence joins TRBV3-1 and TRBJ1-2; D is undetermined. CDR1 and CDR2 (germline): LGHDT, YNNKEL (reference sequence). The V gene lost 3 bases and the J gene lost 0 bases, with 8 bases spanning the gap. This CDR3 contains 14 residues.

CDR3 DNA: TGCGCCAGCAGCCCGGCAGGGATAAGGGAAAAACTGTTTTTT. The encoded protein is CASSPAGIREKLFF. The chain has TRBV5-1 and TRBJ1-4; D is possibly TRBD1 (5 bases). Trimming left V 4 bases short and J 8 bases short, with 15 bases between. Germline V lookup: CDR1 SGHRS, CDR2 YFSETQ. The CDR3 is 14 amino acids. The entire variable domain, with the rest obtained from reference TRBV5-1 and TRBJ1-4, is as follows: KAGVTQTPRYLIKTRGQQVTLSCSPISGHRSVSWYQQTPGQGLQFLFEYFSETQRNKGNFPGRFSGRQFSNSRSEMNVSTLELGDSALYLCASSPAGIREKLFFGSGTQLSVL.

This clonotype showed up just a few times. The rearrangement joins TRBV10-3 to TRBJ2-7, with TRBD2 matching over 9 bases. The germline V gene encodes CDR1 ENHRY and CDR2 SYGVKD. The CDR3 is 15 amino acids. Trimming removed 6 bases from V and 0 bases from J; junction bases left unmatched: 6. The CDR3 region has the DNA TGTGCCATCAGGGATCCGGGACTAGCCTCCTACGAGCAGTACTTC. Amino acids: CAIRDPGLASYEQYF.

This clonotype was counted between two and nine times. The chain carries TRBV14 and TRBJ1-1; a weak D match, TRBD1 (5 bases). The length of the CDR3 is 14 residues. The germline V and J ends were trimmed by 1 base and 4 bases, with 10 bases remaining between them. Germline V gene lookup returns CDR1 SGHDN and CDR2 FVKESK. The CDR3, as DNA: TGTGCCAGCAGCCAAGTTATGGGGGTCACTGAAGCTTTCTTT. This encodes CASSQVMGVTEAFF.

The chain couples TRBV20-1 to TRBJ2-1, with 13 bases that match TRBD2. The V gene's germline CDR1 is DFQATT and CDR2 SNEGSKA (reference sequence). This CDR3 region has 12 residues. The CDR3 coding sequence is TGCAGGGGACTAGCGGGAACAGGTGAGCAGTTCTTC. This translates into CRGLAGTGEQFF.

This clonotype was found a few times. The rearrangement links TRBV4-1 to TRBJ1-1; a possible D gene is TRBD1 (5 bases). This CDR3 has 15 residues. The ends were cut back, 4 bases at V and 4 bases at J, with 16 bases in the middle. CDR1 is MGHRA, CDR2 YSYEKL, per germline. CDR3 in amino acids: CASSRARAGVTEAFF. CDR3 coding DNA: TGCGCCAGCAGCCGGGCCAGGGCCGGAGTCACTGAAGCTTTCTTT.

The table lists this clonotype with a few counts. This rearrangement joins TRBV7-8 to TRBJ1-5; tentative D call: TRBD1 (5 bases). The CDR3 covers 17 residues. V lost 3 bases and J lost 2, with 17 bases in between. Germline CDR1 and CDR2: SGHVS and FQNEAQ. Here the CDR3 DNA reads TGTGCCAGCAGCTTGATAGGGGCGCGAGGCCGCAATCAGCCCCAGCATTTT. This translates into CASSLIGARGRNQPQHF.

The J gene is TRBJ2-3, the V gene TRBV29-1; either TRBD1 or TRBD2 may supply D (6 bases each). Germline-derived CDR1 and CDR2 are SQVTM and ANQGSEA. The ends were cut back, 4 bases at V and 2 bases at J, with 13 bases in the middle. The CDR3 has 14 residues. The CDR3 coding sequence is TGCAGCGTTGGGTGGGGGGCAAACACAGATACGCAGTATTTT. Translation: CSVGWGANTDTQYF.

Only a few counts were recorded for this clonotype. The CDR3 sequence: CASSTDPQEQFF. The CDR3 region has the DNA TGTGCCAGCAGTACGGATCCTCAAGAGCAGTTCTTC. The chain couples TRBV6-5 to TRBJ2-1; D is uncertain. Germline lookup yields CDR1 MNHEY and CDR2 SVGAGI. V was pared by 5 bases and J by 10 bases, with 12 bases between. The CDR3 totals 12 residues.

This clonotype was counted a few times. The rearrangement links TRBV20-1 to TRBJ2-2; no clear D. Between the trimmed V and J ends, which lost 2 bases and 0 bases, there was a span of 4 bases. Germline CDR1 is DFQATT and CDR2 is SNEGSKA (reference sequence). CDR3 length equals 13 residues. The CDR3 DNA is TGCAGTGCTAGACATTCGAACACCGGGGAGCTGTTTTTT. Its translation is CSARHSNTGELFF.

There are many counts of this clonotype. In DNA, the CDR3 is TGCAGCGTTGATGGGAGGACGAGCTCCTACAATGAGCAGTTCTTC. Amino acids: CSVDGRTSSYNEQFF. The chain joins TRBV29-1 to TRBJ2-1; D may be TRBD2 (6 bases). This CDR3 has 15 residues. Germline V gene lookup returns CDR1 SQVTM and CDR2 ANQGSEA. Trimming removed 3 bases from V and 0 bases from J, with 12 bases in between.

The rearrangement uses TRBV7-3 and TRBJ2-1; TRBD2 matches at 7 bases. CDR1 is SGHTA and CDR2 is FQGTGA in the germline V gene. V shed 0 bases and J 0 bases; nucleotides not matched to a gene: 8. There are 18 residues in the CDR3. The CDR3 DNA sequence: TGTGCCAGCAGCTTAACGGGTTTAGGCGGGAGCTCCTACAATGAGCAGTTCTTC. Protein: CASSLTGLGGSSYNEQFF. The variable domain in full, with the rest retrieved from reference TRBV7-3 and TRBJ2-1, is GAGVSQTPSNKVTEKGKYVELRCDPISGHTALYWYRQSLGQGPEFLIYFQGTGAADDSGLPNDRFFAVRPEGSVSTLKIQRTERGDSAVYLCASSLTGLGGSSYNEQFFGPGTRLTVL.

This clonotype was recorded a few times. V gene TRBV7-6 combines with J gene TRBJ2-3, with unresolved D. The CDR3 runs to 16 residues. Deletions cut 1 base from V and 2 bases from J, with 13 bases between. CDR1 and CDR2 (germline): SGHVS, FNYEAQ. The CDR3 protein is CASSLEANFHTDTQYF. The CDR3 DNA sequence: TGTGCCAGCAGCTTAGAGGCCAATTTCCACACAGATACGCAGTATTTT.

The rearrangement joins TRBV13 to TRBJ2-1; D ambiguous. Trimming stripped 2 bases from V and 7 bases from J, with 15 bases between. The CDR3 runs 15 residues. From germline, CDR1 is PRHDT and CDR2 FYEKMQ (reference sequence). The CDR3 sequence is CASSLRSRLLNEQFF. CDR3 coding DNA: TGTGCCAGCAGCTTAAGGTCGAGACTCTTAAATGAGCAGTTCTTC.

This chain uses TRBV3-1 with TRBJ2-5, with 7 bases that match TRBD2. The V gene's germline CDR1 is LGHDT and CDR2 YNNKEL (reference sequence). The CDR3 totals 15 residues. The V and J ends lost 1 base and 2 bases, in that order; junction bases with no gene match: 4. The CDR3 nucleotides read TGTGCCAGCAGCCAAGGCAGCGGGGTGCAAGAGACCCAGTACTTC. This gives the protein CASSQGSGVQETQYF.

This clonotype was counted only a few times. The rearrangement joins TRBV6-2 or TRBV6-3 to TRBJ2-7; D is possibly TRBD1 or TRBD2 (6 bases each). The CDR3 runs to 15 residues. Germline values: CDR1 MNHEY, CDR2 SVGEGT. The V and J ends lost 7 bases and 1 base respectively, with 17 bases between them. CDR3 loop: CASTTPKGGSYEQYF. The CDR3 DNA sequence: TGTGCCAGCACCACCCCTAAAGGGGGGTCCTACGAGCAGTACTTC.

This clonotype appeared many times. V and J are TRBV29-1 and TRBJ2-1, with 8 bases that match TRBD1. The CDR3 contains 12 residues. Looked up from germline, CDR1 is SQVTM and CDR2 is ANQGSEA. With V trimmed by 7 bases and J by 6 bases, 5 bases remained unmatched. CDR3 nucleotide sequence: TGCAGCGCCGCAGGGGGCGGCAATGAGCAGTTCTTC. Translated, it gives CSAAGGGNEQFF.

The chain links TRBV3-1 to TRBJ2-2; 11 positions match TRBD1. Germline V gene lookup returns CDR1 LGHDT and CDR2 YNNKEL (reference sequence). Trimming at V came to 6 bases and at J to 3 bases, leaving 18 bases not matched to a gene. This CDR3 region has 20 residues. CDR3 in amino acids: CASRQIYRDRGFSYTGELFF. CDR3 in DNA: TGTGCCAGCAGACAGATCTACCGGGACAGGGGGTTTTCTTACACCGGGGAGCTGTTTTTT.

J is TRBJ2-3 and V is TRBV24-1, with 8 bases fitting TRBD2. J lost 2 bases, V lost 3 bases, and 6 bases had no gene match. This CDR3 spans 16 amino acids. CDR1 is KGHDR and CDR2 is SFDVKD in the germline V gene. CDR3 loop: CATSDMTGGHTDTQYF. The CDR3 nucleotides are TGTGCCACCAGTGATATGACGGGGGGGCACACAGATACGCAGTATTTT.

Remarks on this clonotype: This may be a read error, as it is one base from a much larger clone. The rearrangement links TRBV14 to TRBJ2-1; D may correspond to TRBD1 or TRBD2 (5 bases each). This CDR3 spans 17 amino acids. Trimming removed 4 bases from V and 0 bases from J, with 16 bases in between. Germline V gives CDR1 SGHDN, CDR2 FVKESK. In DNA, the CDR3 is TGTGCCAGCAGCCCCGTTGGGGGTAGGAGCTCCTACAATGAGCAGTTCTTC. Protein sequence: CASSPVGGRSSYNEQFF. The whole variable domain, remainder taken from reference TRBV14 and TRBJ2-1, is EAGVTQFPSHSVIEKGQTVTLRCDPISGHDNLYWYRRVMGKEIKFLLHFVKESKQDESGMPNNRFLAERTGGTYSTLKVQPAELEDSGVYFCASSPVGGRSSYNEQFFGPGTRLTVL.

The table lists this clonotype with a few counts. The V call is TRBV10-1, the J call TRBJ2-1; D ambiguous. The germline CDR1 and CDR2 sequences are WNHNN and SYGVQD (reference sequence). There are 13 residues in the CDR3. V shed 0 bases and J shed 7 bases, with 7 bases lying between them. CDR3 nucleotides: TGCGCCAGCAGTGAGTCGCCCGGGAATGAGCAGTTCTTC. Protein product: CASSESPGNEQFF.

This clonotype turned up a few times. The V gene is TRBV5-1, the J gene TRBJ1-2; tentative D call: TRBD1 (5 bases). This CDR3 spans 14 amino acids. V lost 6 bases and J lost 4, with 16 bases in between. Germline V CDR1 and CDR2: SGHRS, YFSETQ. The DNA of the CDR3 is TGCGCCAGCACAGAACACGGGGCTATCTATGGCTACACCTTC. As protein: CASTEHGAIYGYTF.

J is TRBJ1-5 and V is TRBV12-3 or TRBV12-4, with TRBD1 matching 7 bases. The CDR3 is 14 residues long. With V trimmed by 7 bases and J by 4 bases, 7 bases remained unmatched. The DNA of the CDR3 is TGTGCCAGCACCCTAGACAGGGTTAATCAGCCCCAGCATTTT. Translation: CASTLDRVNQPQHF.

This clonotype was seen only a few times. The CDR3 region is CASSTGRGRYEQYF. As DNA, the CDR3 is TGTGCCAGCAGTACAGGACGGGGGCGATACGAGCAGTACTTC. This rearrangement joins TRBV6-1 to TRBJ2-7, with D perhaps assigned TRBD1 or TRBD2 (6 bases each). This CDR3 contains 14 residues. Germline V gene lookup returns CDR1 MNHNS and CDR2 SASEGT. Trimming stripped 5 bases from V and 4 bases from J, with 15 bases between.

CDR3 amino acids: CASRASGVDEQFF. The CDR3 nucleotides are TGTGCCAGCAGGGCTAGCGGGGTTGACGAGCAGTTCTTC. The rearrangement links TRBV7-8 to TRBJ2-1, with TRBD2 matching over 9 bases. Germline V gene sequence: CDR1 SGHVS, CDR2 FQNEAQ. The J segment lost 10 bases and the V segment lost 6 bases, leaving 7 bases of the junction unmatched. There are 13 residues in the CDR3.

In its sample, this clonotype was seen many times. V and J are TRBV11-2 and TRBJ2-1; TRBD1 is a possible D gene (6 bases). Trimming removed 5 bases at V and 9 bases at J, with 14 bases between. The length of the CDR3 is 13 residues. In germline, CDR1 is SGHAT, CDR2 FQNNGV. CDR3 DNA: TGTGCCAGCAGCATCCACAGGGACGGTGAGCAGTTCTTC. It codes for CASSIHRDGEQFF.

At least ten counts were recorded for this clonotype. The V and J genes are TRBV25-1 and TRBJ2-2; D is ambiguous. This CDR3 comprises 10 residues. Germline lookup yields CDR1 MGHDK and CDR2 SYGVNS. The germline V and J ends were trimmed by 10 bases and 5 bases, with 5 bases remaining between them. The CDR3 sequence: CAIGTGELFF. Written as DNA, the CDR3 is TGTGCCATCGGAACCGGGGAGCTGTTTTTT.

V is TRBV7-3 and J is TRBJ2-1; TRBD2 aligns across 8 bases. This CDR3 region has 17 residues. V was pared by 5 bases and J by 5 bases, with 14 bases of the junction left unmatched. The germline gives CDR1 SGHTA, CDR2 FQGTGA. CDR3 DNA: TGTGCCAGCAGCCCCCAGGACCGGGAGGGCCCCCACAATGAGCAGTTCTTC. It specifies CASSPQDREGPHNEQFF.

This chain uses TRBV27 with TRBJ2-3; D is possibly TRBD1 (6 bases). Germline CDR1 and CDR2: MNHEY and SMNVEV (reference sequence). Trimming removed 4 bases at V and 6 bases at J, with 23 bases between. The CDR3 extends over 17 amino acids. Written as DNA, the CDR3 is TGTGCCAGCAGTTCCATTTCGGGTCAGGGGATGTCGGATACGCAGTATTTT. Encoded protein: CASSSISGQGMSDTQYF.